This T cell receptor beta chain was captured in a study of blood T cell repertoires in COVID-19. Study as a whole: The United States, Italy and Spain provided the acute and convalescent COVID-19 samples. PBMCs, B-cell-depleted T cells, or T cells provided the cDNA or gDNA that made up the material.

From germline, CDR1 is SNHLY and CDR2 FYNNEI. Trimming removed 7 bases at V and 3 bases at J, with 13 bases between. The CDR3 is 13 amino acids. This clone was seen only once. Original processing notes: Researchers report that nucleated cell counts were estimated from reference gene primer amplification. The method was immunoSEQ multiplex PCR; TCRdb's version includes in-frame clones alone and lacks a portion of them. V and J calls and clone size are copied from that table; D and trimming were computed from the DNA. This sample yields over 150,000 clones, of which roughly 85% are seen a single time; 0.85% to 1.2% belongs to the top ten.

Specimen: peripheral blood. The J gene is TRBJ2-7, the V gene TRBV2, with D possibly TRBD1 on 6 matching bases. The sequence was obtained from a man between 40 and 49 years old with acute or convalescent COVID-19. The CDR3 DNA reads TGTGCCAGCACAGGGGTCACCCGCTACGAGCAGTACTTC. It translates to CASTGVTRYEQYF.